The next 6 T cell receptor beta chains were all read from a single sample in a study of cytomegalovirus exposure and HLA in healthy donors. Primers: 60 Vbeta forward and 13 Jbeta reverse. Using immunoSEQ multiplex PCR, the repertoire was profiled, and TCRdb retains in-frame clones only, with some absent. The sample lists 100,000 to 150,000 clones, 17% occurring once. What was sequenced was PBMCs. Receptor source: a female donor in good health and CMV-seropositive.

The table lists this clone with a count of one. This chain uses TRBV19 with TRBJ2-7; D is undetermined. This CDR3 has 15 residues. Per the germline V gene, CDR1 is LNHDA and CDR2 is SQIVND (reference sequence). V shed 0 bases and J shed 6 bases, with 15 bases lying between them. CDR3 bases: TGTGCCAGTAGTATAGAAACTTTCCCTCAGCGCGAGCAGTACTTC. This sequence encodes CASSIETFPQREQYF.

J is TRBJ2-7 and V is TRBV6-5; 7 bases are shared with TRBD1. V lost 2 bases to trimming and J lost 1 base; unmatched junction nucleotides: 2. Germline V gene sequence: CDR1 MNHEY, CDR2 SVGAGI. The CDR3 covers 14 residues. The CDR3 is CASSYRGLSYEQYF. Here the CDR3 DNA reads TGTGCCAGCAGTTACAGGGGGCTTTCCTACGAGCAGTACTTC.

The rearrangement joins TRBV30 to TRBJ2-3, with 7 nucleotides matching TRBD2. The CDR3 is 12 residues long. V trimming: 2 bases; J trimming: 6 bases; junction bases outside the gene matches: 2. Germline loops: CDR1 GTSNPN, CDR2 SVGIG (reference sequence). CDR3 protein: CAWSWGGDTQYF. DNA of the CDR3: TGTGCCTGGAGTTGGGGGGGTGATACGCAGTATTTT.

This clone was counted a few times. The rearrangement joins TRBV5-1 to TRBJ2-5, with 11 bases lining up with TRBD2. The J call may be mistaken, given a closer DNA end match to TRBJ2-7. There are 15 residues in the CDR3. The germline V gene encodes CDR1 SGHRS and CDR2 YFSETQ. CDR3 nucleotides: TGCGCCAGCAGCGAAGGACTAGCGGGCTCCTACGAGCAGTACTTC. Its protein is CASSEGLAGSYEQYF.

The V and J genes are TRBV28 and TRBJ2-2, with D unclear. Trimming cost V 5 bases and J 1 base, with 5 bases left between them. The germline V gene has CDR1 MDHEN and CDR2 SYDVKM. This CDR3 contains 13 residues. In nucleotides, the CDR3 is TGTGCCAGCAGTCGACAGAACACCGGGGAGCTGTTTTTT. Translating gives CASSRQNTGELFF. Full variable domain (outside the CDR3, taken from reference TRBV28 and TRBJ2-2): DVKVTQSSRYLVKRTGEKVFLECVQDMDHENMFWYRQDPGLGLRLIYFSYDVKMKEKGDIPEGYSVSREKKERFSLILESASTNQTSMYLCASSRQNTGELFFGEGSRLTVL.

V and J are TRBV5-4 and TRBJ2-7; TRBD2 aligns across 11 bases. The CDR3 is 19 residues long. Unmatched junction bases numbered 11, after V lost 0 bases and J lost 0 bases. CDR1 SGHNT and CDR2 YYREEE come from the germline V gene (reference sequence). CDR3 in amino acids: CASSLEDHSGRAISYEQYF. CDR3 sequence (DNA): TGTGCCAGCAGCTTGGAAGATCATAGCGGGAGGGCCATCTCCTACGAGCAGTACTTC.